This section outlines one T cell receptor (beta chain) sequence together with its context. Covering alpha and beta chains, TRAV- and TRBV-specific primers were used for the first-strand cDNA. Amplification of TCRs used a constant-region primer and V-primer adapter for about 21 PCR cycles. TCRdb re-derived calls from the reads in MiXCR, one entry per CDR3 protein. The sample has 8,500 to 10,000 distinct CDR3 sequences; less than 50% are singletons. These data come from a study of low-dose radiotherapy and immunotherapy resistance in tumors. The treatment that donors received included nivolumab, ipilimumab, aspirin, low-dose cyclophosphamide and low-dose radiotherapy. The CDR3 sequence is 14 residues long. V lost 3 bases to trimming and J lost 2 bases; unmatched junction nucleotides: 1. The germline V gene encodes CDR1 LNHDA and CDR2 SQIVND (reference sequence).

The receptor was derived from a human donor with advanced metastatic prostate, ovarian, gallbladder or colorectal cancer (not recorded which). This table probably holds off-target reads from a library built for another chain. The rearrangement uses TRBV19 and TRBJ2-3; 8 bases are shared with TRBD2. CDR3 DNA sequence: TGTGCCAGTAGTATGCGGGGGGCCACAGATACGCAGTATTTT. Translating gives CASSMRGATDTQYF. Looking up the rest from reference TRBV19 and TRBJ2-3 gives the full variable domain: DGGITQSPKYLFRKEGQNVTLSCEQNLNHDAMYWYRQDPGQGLRLIYYSQIVNDFQKGDIAEGYSVSREKKESFPLTVTSAQKNPTAFYLCASSMRGATDTQYFGPGTRLTVL.